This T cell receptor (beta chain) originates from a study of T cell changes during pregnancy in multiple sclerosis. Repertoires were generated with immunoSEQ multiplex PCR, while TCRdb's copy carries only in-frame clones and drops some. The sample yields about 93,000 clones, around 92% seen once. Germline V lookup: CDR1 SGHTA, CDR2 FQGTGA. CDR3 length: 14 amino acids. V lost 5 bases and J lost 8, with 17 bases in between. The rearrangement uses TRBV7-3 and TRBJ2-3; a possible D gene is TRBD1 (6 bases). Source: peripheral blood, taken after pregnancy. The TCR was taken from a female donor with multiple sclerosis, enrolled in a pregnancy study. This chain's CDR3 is CASSPGHLDLTQYF. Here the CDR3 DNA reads TGTGCCAGCAGCCCGGGACACCTTGACCTTACGCAGTATTTT.